This T cell receptor (beta chain) was found in a study of control samples from healthy donors and cancer patients. Germline assignment: CDR1 KGHSH and CDR2 LQKENI. The V end was cut by 6 bases, the J end by 5 bases, with 14 bases between. The CDR3 runs 15 residues. The protocol was immunoSEQ multiplex PCR, while the TCRdb copy is restricted to in-frame clones and leaves out a portion. The sample yields around 110,000 clones, over 75% seen once. The material sequenced was PBMCs. This TCR was recovered from a woman aged 50 to 65 with colorectal cancer. V and J are TRBV18 and TRBJ1-6, with D tentatively TRBD1 (6 bases). The CDR3 sequence: CASSQEQGDNSPLHF. CDR3 DNA sequence: TGTGCCAGCTCCCAAGAACAGGGAGATAATTCACCCCTCCACTTT.